These 21 T cell receptor beta chains share one sample of origin, sequenced in a study of early T cells in non-severe SARS-CoV-2 infection. TCRdb independently ran MiXCR on the 5' RACE reads; one entry per CDR3 protein. Of more than 60,000 distinct CDR3 sequences listed, under 15% are singletons. The sample was whole blood. Receptors were obtained from an adult who was a healthcare worker with PCR-confirmed SARS-CoV-2 infection or an uninfected control (not recorded which).

This clonotype was seen many times. This sequence joins TRBV29-1 and TRBJ2-3, with TRBD2 matching 9 bases. The junction had 3 bases not matched to a gene; V was cut back by 7 bases and J by 1 base. Germline V lookup: CDR1 SQVTM, CDR2 ANQGSEA. The CDR3 has 13 residues. The chain's CDR3 is CSGRLAGTDTQYF. The CDR3 DNA is TGCAGCGGGAGACTAGCGGGCACAGATACGCAGTATTTT.

This clonotype was seen a handful of times. This rearrangement joins TRBV7-7 to TRBJ2-1; D might be TRBD2 (5 bases). The germline V gene has CDR1 SSHAT and CDR2 FNYEAQ (reference sequence). The CDR3 consists of 15 residues. With 2 bases removed from V and 5 bases from J, the gap between germline ends came to 13 bases. This CDR3 is CASSLLYGSNNEQFF. CDR3 nucleotide sequence: TGTGCCAGCAGCTTACTTTATGGGAGCAACAATGAGCAGTTCTTC.

This clonotype has ten or more counts. This chain connects TRBV20-1 to TRBJ2-1; 8 bases match TRBD1. This CDR3 has 15 amino acids. CDR1 and CDR2 (germline): DFQATT, SNEGSKA (reference sequence). Trimming took 3 bases from V and 8 from J; bases not matched to a gene: 12. CDR3 in DNA: TGCAGTGCTAGTAGGGCCAGGGCAGGGGGCGATGAGCAGTTCTTC. Translating gives CSASRARAGGDEQFF.

This clonotype was detected a few times. This rearrangement joins TRBV20-1 to TRBJ2-7; 7 bases fit TRBD1. Germline loops: CDR1 DFQATT, CDR2 SNEGSKA (reference sequence). The CDR3 has 15 amino acids. The V segment lost 3 bases and the J segment 0 bases; nucleotides outside the gene matches: 8. Here the CDR3 reads CSASFRDRDSYEQYF. The CDR3 coding sequence is TGCAGTGCTAGTTTCCGGGACAGAGACTCCTACGAGCAGTACTTC.

This clonotype was counted many times. The chain is built from TRBV18 and TRBJ1-4, with 8 positions matching TRBD1. The CDR3 covers 15 residues. V shed 4 bases and J 8 bases; nucleotides not matched to a gene: 9. The germline V gene encodes CDR1 KGHSH and CDR2 LQKENI. CDR3: CASSRGQGRHEKLFF. In nucleotides, the CDR3 is TGTGCCAGCTCACGAGGACAGGGTCGACACGAAAAACTGTTTTTT.

This clonotype was seen at least ten times. The CDR3 here is CASSLEWGNQPQHF. The CDR3 DNA is TGTGCCAGCAGCTTAGAATGGGGTAATCAGCCCCAGCATTTT. V usage is TRBV7-8 and J usage is TRBJ1-5; no firm D call. Trimming shortened V by 1 base and J by 4 bases, and 8 bases separated the two germline ends. The CDR3 is 14 amino acids. Per the germline V gene, CDR1 is SGHVS and CDR2 is FQNEAQ. Looking up the rest from reference TRBV7-8 and TRBJ1-5 gives the full variable domain: GAGVSQSPRYKVAKRGQDVALRCDPISGHVSLFWYQQALGQGPEFLTYFQNEAQLDKSGLPSDRFFAERPEGSVSTLKIQRTQQEDSAVYLCASSLEWGNQPQHFGDGTRLSIL.

The chain couples TRBV27 to TRBJ2-5; D gene unclear. The CDR3 runs to 10 residues. With 6 bases removed from V and 7 bases from J, the gap between germline ends came to 6 bases. CDR1 and CDR2 from the germline V gene are MNHEY and SMNVEV (reference sequence). The CDR3, as DNA: TGTGCCAGCAGCAGTGCGACCCAGTACTTC. It specifies CASSSATQYF.

This clonotype was found many times. The V gene is TRBV5-1, the J gene TRBJ2-2; 8 bases are shared with TRBD2. Trimming at V came to 0 bases and at J to 4 bases, leaving 5 bases not matched to a gene. CDR1 SGHRS and CDR2 YFSETQ come from the germline V gene. The CDR3 covers 16 residues. The CDR3 sequence: CASSLAQRELTGELFF. The CDR3 DNA is TGCGCCAGCAGCTTGGCCCAGCGGGAGCTCACCGGGGAGCTGTTTTTT.

This chain uses TRBV12-3 or TRBV12-4 with TRBJ1-6, with unresolved D. Trimming pared 9 bases from V and 2 bases from J, leaving 5 bases between. This CDR3 contains 12 residues. The CDR3 sequence: CASGPYNSPLHF. The CDR3, as DNA: TGTGCCAGTGGTCCCTATAATTCACCCCTCCACTTT.

This clonotype was counted between two and nine times. The chain has TRBV13 and TRBJ2-1; the D gene is possibly TRBD2 (6 bases). The CDR3 is made up of 13 amino acids. The germline V gene has CDR1 PRHDT and CDR2 FYEKMQ (reference sequence). Trimming took 3 bases from V and 9 from J, leaving 12 bases between them. As DNA, the CDR3 is TGTGCCAGCAGCTTGCGAGACGGGAGTGAGCAGTTCTTC. It codes for CASSLRDGSEQFF.

This clonotype was found a few times. The chain recombines TRBV7-9 with TRBJ2-3, with D possibly being TRBD1 or TRBD2 (5 bases each). CDR3 length equals 16 residues. V shed 0 bases and J shed 0 bases, with 10 bases lying between them. Germline V gene lookup returns CDR1 SEHNR and CDR2 FQNEAQ (reference sequence). The DNA of the CDR3 is TGTGCCAGCAGCTTAGCGTTGGGACGTAGCACAGATACGCAGTATTTT. It specifies CASSLALGRSTDTQYF.

This clonotype was observed a few times. The gene calls are TRBV5-5 and TRBJ1-3, with D unclear. V lost 1 base and J 2 bases, leaving 7 bases between the germline ends. The V gene's germline CDR1 is SGHKS and CDR2 YYEKEE (reference sequence). The CDR3 spans 14 residues. The CDR3 loop reads CASSLRDTGNTIYF. DNA for the CDR3: TGTGCCAGCAGCTTGAGGGATACTGGAAACACCATATATTTT.

The genes are TRBV5-1 and TRBJ1-4; TRBD1 might be the D (5 bases). The CDR3 totals 14 residues. Germline loops: CDR1 SGHRS, CDR2 YFSETQ. The germline V and J ends were trimmed by 5 bases and 0 bases, with 8 bases remaining between them. The CDR3 DNA is TGCGCCAGCAGTTTGACAGCAACTAATGAAAAACTGTTTTTT. Protein sequence: CASSLTATNEKLFF.

This rearrangement joins TRBV28 to TRBJ2-1; TRBD2 aligns across 10 bases. V lost 5 bases, J lost 2 bases, and 9 bases stayed unmatched. This CDR3 spans 17 amino acids. Germline values: CDR1 MDHEN, CDR2 SYDVKM. CDR3 in amino acids: CASSRLGSGRAYNEQFF. CDR3 nucleotide sequence: TGTGCCAGCAGTCGGTTGGGGAGCGGGAGGGCCTACAATGAGCAGTTCTTC.

This clonotype showed up just a few times. This rearrangement joins TRBV20-1 to TRBJ2-1; weak D call: TRBD2 (6 bases). V gave up 6 bases and J gave up 2 bases, with 11 bases separating them. CDR1 DFQATT and CDR2 SNEGSKA come from the germline V gene (reference sequence). CDR3 size: 13 residues. CDR3 region: CSARDLAYNEQFF. Written as DNA, the CDR3 is TGCAGTGCCCGGGACTTGGCCTACAATGAGCAGTTCTTC.

To note about this clonotype: A read error may account for a junction end that differs from germline. CDR3 amino acids: CASSFIGQFESF. CDR3 nucleotide sequence: TGTGCCAGCAGCTTTATTGGACAGTTCGAATCTTTT. The chain uses TRBV7-9 and TRBJ1-3, with D possibly matching TRBD1 (6 bases). The CDR3 extends over 12 amino acids. The germline gives CDR1 SEHNR, CDR2 FQNEAQ (reference sequence). Full variable domain (missing parts from reference TRBV7-9 and TRBJ1-3): DTGVSQNPRHKITKRGQNVTFRCDPISEHNRLYWYRQTLGQGPEFLTYFQNEAQLEKSRLLSDRFSAERPKGSFSTLEIQRTEQGDSAMYLCASSFIGQFESFGEGSWLTVV.

This clonotype occurred a few times. The rearrangement uses TRBV3-1 and TRBJ1-3; a possible D gene is TRBD1 (5 bases). Germline V CDR1 and CDR2: LGHDT, YNNKEL (reference sequence). CDR3 size: 17 residues. V lost 0 bases and J 0 bases, leaving 12 bases between the germline ends. In DNA, the CDR3 is TGTGCCAGCAGCCAAGATAGAGAGGGGATCTCTGGAAACACCATATATTTT. Translation gives CASSQDREGISGNTIYF.

The rearrangement joins TRBV12-3 or TRBV12-4 to TRBJ1-2; D perhaps matches TRBD1 (6 bases). V was shortened by 3 bases and J by 7 bases, with 12 bases between the two germline ends. This CDR3 region has 13 residues. CDR3 sequence reads: CASSFAGARGYTF. In nucleotides, the CDR3 is TGTGCCAGCAGTTTTGCAGGGGCGCGTGGCTACACCTTC.

The chain is built from TRBV20-1 and TRBJ1-1; D not resolved. V lost 1 base to trimming and J lost 4 bases, with 7 bases between them. From germline, CDR1 is DFQATT and CDR2 SNEGSKA (reference sequence). The CDR3 contains 12 residues. Here the CDR3 reads CSARGVGTEAFF. CDR3 DNA sequence: TGCAGTGCTAGAGGGGTTGGCACTGAAGCTTTCTTT.

This clonotype was observed at least ten times. The rearrangement links TRBV24-1 to TRBJ2-2, with D perhaps matching TRBD1 or TRBD2 (5 bases each). The V and J ends lost 9 bases and 1 base respectively, with 11 bases between them. From germline, CDR1 is KGHDR and CDR2 SFDVKD. The CDR3 runs 14 residues. The DNA for the CDR3 is TGTGCCACCCGGGGACGGAAGAACACCGGGGAGCTGTTTTTT. Its protein is CATRGRKNTGELFF.

The table lists this clonotype with a few counts. The chain employs TRBV30 and TRBJ1-3; the D is unclear. Germline V gene data show CDR1 as GTSNPN and CDR2 as SVGIG (reference sequence). The germline V and J ends were trimmed by 0 bases and 1 base, with 1 base remaining between them. This CDR3 has 12 residues. CDR3 nucleotides: TGTGCCTGGAGTGTATCTGGAAACACCATATATTTT. Its translation: CAWSVSGNTIYF.